Below are 29 T cell receptor beta chains sequenced from a single sample in a study of T cell changes during pregnancy in multiple sclerosis. This table comes from immunoSEQ multiplex PCR, and its TCRdb copy is limited to in-frame clones, with some not included. The sample includes about 27,000 clones, 89% of them seen just once. Here the sequenced sample was CD8+ T cells from peripheral blood mononuclear cells, taken in the second trimester of pregnancy. Receptors originate from a female donor with multiple sclerosis, enrolled in a pregnancy study.

The V call is TRBV15, the J call TRBJ1-1, with 7 bases matching TRBD1. This CDR3 is built from 13 residues. Germline loops: CDR1 LNHNV, CDR2 YYDKDF (reference sequence). Trimming at V came to 8 bases and at J to 1 base, leaving 4 bases not matched to a gene. In DNA, the CDR3 is TGTGCCACCCACAGACAGGGGAACACTGAAGCTTTCTTT. Its protein product is CATHRQGNTEAFF. The whole variable domain, remainder taken from reference TRBV15 and TRBJ1-1, is DAMVIQNPRYQVTQFGKPVTLSCSQTLNHNVMYWYQQKSSQAPKLLFHYYDKDFNNEADTPDNFQSRRPNTSFCFLDIRSPGLGDTAMYLCATHRQGNTEAFFGQGTRLTVV.

CDR3 DNA sequence: TGTGCCAGCGCAGAAGGGGCAGCCGAGCAGTACTTC. As protein: CASAEGAAEQYF. The gene calls are TRBV25-1 and TRBJ2-7; D might be TRBD1 (5 bases). Trimming left V 8 bases short and J 6 bases short, with 14 bases between. This CDR3 contains 12 residues. Per germline, CDR1 MGHDK and CDR2 SYGVNS.

This clone appeared a single time. The gene calls are TRBV6-6 and TRBJ2-3; perhaps TRBD2 as D (5 bases). CDR3 length equals 14 residues. V was shortened by 6 bases and J by 5 bases, with 15 bases between the two germline ends. Germline CDR1 MNHNY, CDR2 SVGAGI (reference sequence). The CDR3 DNA is TGTGCCAGCAGCGGCGACCCGGCGGGAGATACGCAGTATTTT. It is translated as CASSGDPAGDTQYF.

This chain links TRBV19 with TRBJ2-5, with D possibly being TRBD1 (5 bases). Trimming removed 3 bases at V and 1 base at J, with 9 bases between. The CDR3 extends over 14 amino acids. Germline CDR1 is LNHDA and CDR2 is SQIVND (reference sequence). Here the CDR3 DNA reads TGTGCCAGTAGTATCGGAACAGGCCAAGAGACCCAGTACTTC. Translating it yields CASSIGTGQETQYF.

CDR3 bases: TGTGCCAGCTCTACGGCGAGCGGGAGTTGCGAGCAGTACTTC. Translating gives CASSTASGSCEQYF. The V call is TRBV27, the J call TRBJ2-7; TRBD2 aligns across 8 bases. The CDR3 totals 14 residues. The junction had 12 bases not matched to a gene; V was cut back by 8 bases and J by 6 bases. CDR1 and CDR2 from the germline V gene are MNHEY and SMNVEV (reference sequence).

The chain recombines TRBV15 with TRBJ1-4; D uncertain. The CDR3 has 12 residues. The V and J ends lost 6 bases and 7 bases respectively, with 9 bases between them. Germline V gives CDR1 LNHNV, CDR2 YYDKDF (reference sequence). CDR3 nucleotides: TGTGCCACCAGGGAGTTCGGTGAAAAACTGTTTTTT. It translates to CATREFGEKLFF.

The CDR3 DNA follows: TGCAGCGTTGAAGATCTTGACAGGCTGCTACCGGATGAGCAGTTCTTC. Encoded protein: CSVEDLDRLLPDEQFF. The chain uses TRBV29-1 and TRBJ2-1, with D maybe TRBD1 (6 bases). CDR1 and CDR2 (germline): SQVTM, ANQGSEA. The V end was cut by 0 bases, the J end by 8 bases, with 20 bases between. The CDR3 spans 16 residues.

The chain has TRBV28 and TRBJ1-1; D is perhaps TRBD1 (5 bases). Germline lookup yields CDR1 MDHEN and CDR2 SYDVKM. CDR3 size: 15 residues. Trimming took 3 bases from V and 0 from J, leaving 11 bases between them. The CDR3 nucleotides read TGTGCCAGCAGTTTTTCAGGGACTATGAACACTGAAGCTTTCTTT. It translates to CASSFSGTMNTEAFF.

This chain uses TRBV5-8 with TRBJ1-1; no clear D gene. The germline V gene encodes CDR1 SGHTS and CDR2 YDEGEE. V was clipped by 2 bases and J by 5 bases, with 7 bases between them. CDR3 size: 12 residues. CDR3 nucleotides: TGTGCCAGCAGCTTTCTCGGTACTGAAGCTTTCTTT. This gives the protein CASSFLGTEAFF.

This chain links TRBV1 with TRBJ2-1; the DNA was not compared with TRBD2, the D call given in the table. TRBV1 is described as a pseudogene. The CDR3 spans 18 residues. The CDR3 DNA follows: TGCACCAGCAGCCAAGCATCGTGGGCTAGCGGGAGGGCCTATGAGCAGTTCTTC. Translation gives CTSSQASWASGRAYEQFF.

The chain links TRBV6-1 to TRBJ2-1; D perhaps matches TRBD1 (6 bases). V lost 3 bases and J 0 bases, leaving 9 bases between the germline ends. The V gene's germline CDR1 is MNHNS and CDR2 SASEGT. This CDR3 comprises 15 residues. The CDR3 coding sequence is TGTGCCAGCAGTGAGTGGACAGACTCCTACAATGAGCAGTTCTTC. This encodes CASSEWTDSYNEQFF.

The chain has TRBV2 and TRBJ2-7; TRBD2 matches 11 bases. The CDR3 length is 17 residues. Trimming removed 3 bases from V and 3 bases from J; junction bases left unmatched: 10. The germline V gene encodes CDR1 SNHLY and CDR2 FYNNEI. The DNA of the CDR3 is TGTGCCAGCAGTGATGTAGCGGGAGGGTTTGTTCTCTACGAGCAGTACTTC. This translates into CASSDVAGGFVLYEQYF.

This clone appeared once. V and J are TRBV6-1 and TRBJ1-5; D is unclear. Germline loops: CDR1 MNHNS, CDR2 SASEGT. Trimming stripped 3 bases from V and 4 bases from J, with 10 bases between. The CDR3 contains 14 residues. The CDR3 region is CASSELGPNQPQHF. DNA of the CDR3: TGTGCCAGCAGTGAGCTTGGCCCTAATCAGCCCCAGCATTTT.

The V call is TRBV28, the J call TRBJ1-2; 8 bases are a match to TRBD1. CDR3 length equals 16 residues. The V segment lost 3 bases and the J segment 2 bases; nucleotides outside the gene matches: 8. Germline CDR1 is MDHEN and CDR2 is SYDVKM. In nucleotides, the CDR3 is TGTGCCAGCAGTTTGCCTGGACAGGGCGAGAACTATGGCTACACCTTC. This gives the protein CASSLPGQGENYGYTF.

The chain combines TRBV27 with TRBJ2-7; 10 nucleotides align to TRBD2. The CDR3 runs to 14 residues. Germline-derived CDR1 and CDR2 are MNHEY and SMNVEV (reference sequence). The V segment lost 6 bases and the J segment 3 bases; nucleotides outside the gene matches: 5. The CDR3 region is CASREREGRYEQYF. In nucleotides, the CDR3 is TGTGCCAGCAGAGAGCGGGAGGGCCGCTACGAGCAGTACTTC.

This chain joins TRBV29-1 and TRBJ1-4; weak D call: TRBD1 (6 bases). V was shortened by 0 bases and J by 7 bases, with 15 bases between the two germline ends. The germline CDR1 and CDR2 sequences are SQVTM and ANQGSEA. CDR3 length: 15 residues. CDR3 bases: TGCAGCGTTGAAGAGAGGGGGGGAAGAAGTGAAAAACTGTTTTTT. Residues: CSVEERGGRSEKLFF.

V and J are TRBV27 and TRBJ2-2, with 8 positions matching TRBD1. The CDR3 length is 16 residues. The V segment lost 6 bases and the J segment 4 bases; nucleotides outside the gene matches: 10. Germline V gene lookup returns CDR1 MNHEY and CDR2 SMNVEV (reference sequence). The CDR3 DNA reads TGTGCCAGCAGCTTTACTCGACAGGGGAGCACCGGGGAGCTGTTTTTT. Protein sequence: CASSFTRQGSTGELFF.

The gene calls are TRBV30 and TRBJ1-5, with 8 bases aligning to TRBD1. Trimming took 3 bases from V and 5 from J; bases not matched to a gene: 9. Germline CDR1 GTSNPN, CDR2 SVGIG (reference sequence). CDR3 length equals 15 residues. The CDR3 DNA follows: TGTGCCTGGAGCGAGACGACAGGGGATTATCAGCCCCAGCATTTT. Its protein is CAWSETTGDYQPQHF. Full variable domain (outside the CDR3, taken from reference TRBV30 and TRBJ1-5): SQTIHQWPATLVQPVGSPLSLECTVEGTSNPNLYWYRQAAGRGLQLLFYSVGIGQISSEVPQNLSASRPQDRQFILSSKKLLLSDSGFYLCAWSETTGDYQPQHFGDGTRLSIL.

CDR3 sequence (DNA): TGTGCCAGCAGCCTACAGCAGTGGAACACTGAAGCTTTCTTT. Translating it yields CASSLQQWNTEAFF. The gene calls are TRBV27 and TRBJ1-1, with D unresolved. The germline gives CDR1 MNHEY, CDR2 SMNVEV (reference sequence). The V gene lost 6 bases and the J gene lost 1 base, with 12 bases spanning the gap. CDR3 length: 14 amino acids.

This clone was seen only a few times. V is TRBV29-1 and J is TRBJ1-1; tentatively, D is TRBD1 (5 bases). This CDR3 comprises 13 residues. V was pared by 6 bases and J by 6 bases, with 17 bases between. Germline CDR1 reads SQVTM; CDR2 reads ANQGSEA. DNA of the CDR3: TGCAGCGTCGCCACAAGAGGAGGGGCTGAAGCTTTCTTT. This codes for CSVATRGGAEAFF.

This chain joins TRBV7-6 and TRBJ2-3; D is unclear. CDR3 size: 15 residues. Germline CDR1 reads SGHVS; CDR2 reads FNYEAQ. Trimming shortened V by 0 bases and J by 4 bases, and 11 bases separated the two germline ends. Here the CDR3 reads CASSLASSRADTQYF. DNA for the CDR3: TGTGCCAGCAGCTTAGCCTCGAGCCGGGCAGATACGCAGTATTTT.

The CDR3 spells CSVGGRPYNEQFF. The CDR3 DNA follows: TGCAGCGTGGGGGGGAGGCCCTACAATGAGCAGTTCTTC. The chain joins TRBV29-1 to TRBJ2-1, with 7 bases fitting TRBD2. The ends lost 6 bases at V and 2 bases at J; junction bases unmatched: 4. Germline loops: CDR1 SQVTM, CDR2 ANQGSEA. This CDR3 is 13 amino acids long.

The chain carries TRBV7-9 and TRBJ2-5; 8 nucleotides agree with TRBD2. CDR3 length equals 15 residues. The germline gives CDR1 SEHNR, CDR2 FQNEAQ (reference sequence). With V trimmed by 3 bases and J by 1 base, 4 bases remained unmatched. The CDR3 loop is CASSFSGSPQETQYF. The DNA for the CDR3 is TGTGCCAGCAGCTTCAGCGGGAGCCCCCAAGAGACCCAGTACTTC.

V is TRBV5-6 and J is TRBJ2-1; perhaps TRBD2 as D (6 bases). CDR1 SGHDT and CDR2 YYEEEE come from the germline V gene. Trimming took off 2 bases at V and 12 bases at J, with 12 bases between the two ends. The CDR3 extends over 12 amino acids. The CDR3 here is CASSFGWRGQFF. CDR3 in DNA: TGTGCCAGCAGCTTTGGGTGGCGGGGGCAGTTCTTC.

The J gene is TRBJ1-2, the V gene TRBV6-6; the D is unclear. The CDR3 runs 14 residues. Per the germline V gene, CDR1 is MNHNY and CDR2 is SVGAGI (reference sequence). V lost 6 bases to trimming and J lost 7 bases, with 18 bases between them. The CDR3 sequence is CASRPLGVALGYTF. As DNA, the CDR3 is TGTGCCAGCAGACCACTCGGTGTTGCGCTTGGCTACACCTTC.

The V and J genes are TRBV7-8 and TRBJ2-6; D is possibly TRBD2 (7 bases). Germline values: CDR1 SGHVS, CDR2 FQNEAQ. This CDR3 region has 18 residues. V lost 4 bases to trimming and J lost 3 bases, with 19 bases between them. The CDR3 bases are TGTGCCAGCAGCTATCGTGCGGGGGCGCTACGTGGGGCCAACGTCCTGACTTTC. It encodes CASSYRAGALRGANVLTF.

V is TRBV7-2 and J is TRBJ2-7; TRBD2 aligns across 10 bases. V lost 6 bases and J lost 1; bases outside the gene matches: 12. Germline CDR1 SGHTA, CDR2 FQGNSA. CDR3 length equals 17 residues. CDR3 sequence reads: CASSYPIQLAGSYEQYF. The DNA for the CDR3 is TGTGCCAGCAGTTACCCCATTCAACTAGCGGGGTCCTACGAGCAGTACTTC. The full variable domain, rest sourced from reference TRBV7-2 and TRBJ2-7, is GAGVSQSPSNKVTEKGKDVELRCDPISGHTALYWYRQSLGQGLEFLIYFQGNSAPDKSGLPSDRFSAERTGGSVSTLTIQRTQQEDSAVYLCASSYPIQLAGSYEQYFGPGTRLTVT.

This chain links TRBV13 with TRBJ2-7, with TRBD2 identical over 14 bases. Germline CDR1 PRHDT, CDR2 FYEKMQ (reference sequence). V gave up 5 bases and J gave up 2 bases; unmatched junction bases: 11. The CDR3 is 18 amino acids. The CDR3 DNA reads TGTGCCAGCAGCGGACCTGGGACTAGCGGGAGCGTCCCCTACGAGCAGTACTTC. Its translation: CASSGPGTSGSVPYEQYF. Full variable domain (rest looked up from reference TRBV13 and TRBJ2-7): AAGVIQSPRHLIKEKRETATLKCYPIPRHDTVYWYQQGPGQDPQFLISFYEKMQSDKGSIPDRFSAQQFSDYHSELNMSSLELGDSALYFCASSGPGTSGSVPYEQYFGPGTRLTVT.

The chain is built from TRBV28 and TRBJ1-5; D call uncertain. Germline CDR1 is MDHEN and CDR2 is SYDVKM. V was shortened by 4 bases and J by 5 bases, with 18 bases between the two germline ends. The CDR3 runs 16 residues. The CDR3 nucleotides read TGTGCCAGCAGTTCGCTGACAACTAGTCTGCATCAGCCCCAGCATTTT. It encodes CASSSLTTSLHQPQHF. Complete variable domain (other parts from reference TRBV28 and TRBJ1-5): DVKVTQSSRYLVKRTGEKVFLECVQDMDHENMFWYRQDPGLGLRLIYFSYDVKMKEKGDIPEGYSVSREKKERFSLILESASTNQTSMYLCASSSLTTSLHQPQHFGDGTRLSIL.